This T cell receptor beta chain is from a study of molecular identifiers for immune sequencing clone quantification. V was clipped by 5 bases and J by 4 bases; unmatched bases: 9. CDR3 length equals 16 residues. Germline-derived CDR1 and CDR2 are SEHNR and FQNEAQ (reference sequence). Listed TCR primers, together with previously described methods, were used for the bulk TCR libraries. TCRdb re-derived calls from the PCR reads in MiXCR, one entry per CDR3 protein. Here the sample spans approximately 40,000 distinct CDR3 sequences, 20% to 25% being singletons. Naive CD8 T cells were FACS-sorted by CD8+CD4-CCR7+CD45RA+ markers.

The sample consisted of naive CD8+ T cells from blood, with Jurkat cell RNA spiked in. Subset noted: FACS-sorted CD8+CD4-CCR7+CD45RA+ naive T cells. The chain couples TRBV7-9 to TRBJ2-2; 8 positions match TRBD1. The clonotype comes from a human donor in good health. Some libraries in this study had Jurkat cell RNA spiked in. The CDR3 sequence is CASSVGQGISTGELFF. As DNA, the CDR3 is TGTGCCAGCAGCGTCGGACAGGGAATTAGCACCGGGGAGCTGTTTTTT.